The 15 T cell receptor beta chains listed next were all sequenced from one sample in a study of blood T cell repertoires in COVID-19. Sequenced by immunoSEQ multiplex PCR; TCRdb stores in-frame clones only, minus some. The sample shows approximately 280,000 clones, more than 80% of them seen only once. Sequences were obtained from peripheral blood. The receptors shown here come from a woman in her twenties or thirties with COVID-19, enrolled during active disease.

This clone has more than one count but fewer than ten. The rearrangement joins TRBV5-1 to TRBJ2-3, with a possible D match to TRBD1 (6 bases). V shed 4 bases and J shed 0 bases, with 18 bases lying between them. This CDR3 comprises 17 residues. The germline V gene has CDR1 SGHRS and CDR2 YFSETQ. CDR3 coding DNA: TGCGCCAGCAGCAAAGCCTTACAGGGTCTTAGCACAGATACGCAGTATTTT. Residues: CASSKALQGLSTDTQYF.

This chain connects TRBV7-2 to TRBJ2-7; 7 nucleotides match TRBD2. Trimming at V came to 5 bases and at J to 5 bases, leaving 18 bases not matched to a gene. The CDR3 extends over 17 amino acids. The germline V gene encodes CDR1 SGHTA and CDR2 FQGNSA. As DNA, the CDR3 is TGTGCCAGCAGCCTCATGCTTGGGGCGGGAGTAGGCAACGAGCAGTACTTC. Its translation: CASSLMLGAGVGNEQYF.

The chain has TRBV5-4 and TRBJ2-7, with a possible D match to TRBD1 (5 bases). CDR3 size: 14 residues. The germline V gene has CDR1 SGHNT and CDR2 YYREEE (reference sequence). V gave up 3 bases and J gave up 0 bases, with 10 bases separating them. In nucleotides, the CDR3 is TGTGCCAGCAGCTCTACAGGCCACTCCTACGAGCAGTACTTC. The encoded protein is CASSSTGHSYEQYF.

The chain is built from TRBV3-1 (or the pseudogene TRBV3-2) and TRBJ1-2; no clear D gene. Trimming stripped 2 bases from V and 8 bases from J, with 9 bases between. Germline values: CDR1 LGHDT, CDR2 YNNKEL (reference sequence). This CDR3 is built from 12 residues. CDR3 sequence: CASSQNSRGYTF. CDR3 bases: TGTGCCAGCAGCCAAAACAGTCGGGGCTACACCTTC.

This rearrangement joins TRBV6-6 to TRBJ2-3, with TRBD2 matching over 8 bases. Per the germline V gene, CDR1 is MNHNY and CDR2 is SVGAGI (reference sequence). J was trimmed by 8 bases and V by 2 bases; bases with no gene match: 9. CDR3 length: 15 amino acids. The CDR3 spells CASSYVAGGRGTQYF. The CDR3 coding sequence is TGTGCCAGCAGTTACGTGGCGGGGGGCAGAGGTACGCAGTATTTT.

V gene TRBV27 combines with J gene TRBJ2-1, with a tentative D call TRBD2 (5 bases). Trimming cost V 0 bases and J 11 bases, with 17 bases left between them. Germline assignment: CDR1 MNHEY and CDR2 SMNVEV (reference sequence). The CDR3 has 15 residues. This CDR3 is CASSLSSGSGGQQFF. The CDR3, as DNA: TGTGCCAGCAGTTTATCCTCGGGGAGTGGCGGCCAGCAGTTCTTC.

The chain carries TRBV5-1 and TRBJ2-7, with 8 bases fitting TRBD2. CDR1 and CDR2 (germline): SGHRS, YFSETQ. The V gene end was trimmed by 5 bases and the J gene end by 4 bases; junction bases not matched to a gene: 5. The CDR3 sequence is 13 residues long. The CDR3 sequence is CASSMTSEYEQYF. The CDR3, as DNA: TGCGCCAGCAGTATGACTAGCGAATACGAGCAGTACTTC. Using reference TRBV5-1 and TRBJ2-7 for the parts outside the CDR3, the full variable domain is KAGVTQTPRYLIKTRGQQVTLSCSPISGHRSVSWYQQTPGQGLQFLFEYFSETQRNKGNFPGRFSGRQFSNSRSEMNVSTLELGDSALYLCASSMTSEYEQYFGPGTRLTVT.

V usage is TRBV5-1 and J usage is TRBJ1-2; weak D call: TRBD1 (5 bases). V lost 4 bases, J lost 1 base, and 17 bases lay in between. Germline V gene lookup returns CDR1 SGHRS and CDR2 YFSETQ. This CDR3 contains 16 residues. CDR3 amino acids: CASSPLGHRLNYGYTF. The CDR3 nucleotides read TGCGCCAGCAGCCCGCTCGGACATAGACTTAACTATGGCTACACCTTC.

The CDR3 DNA reads as TGTGCCAGCAGGCCAGACACCGGGGAGCTGTTTTTT. Translated: CASRPDTGELFF. The chain is built from TRBV2 and TRBJ2-2, with unresolved D. The V end was cut by 6 bases, the J end by 3 bases, with 5 bases between. Germline CDR1 and CDR2: SNHLY and FYNNEI. The CDR3 loop spans 12 amino acids.

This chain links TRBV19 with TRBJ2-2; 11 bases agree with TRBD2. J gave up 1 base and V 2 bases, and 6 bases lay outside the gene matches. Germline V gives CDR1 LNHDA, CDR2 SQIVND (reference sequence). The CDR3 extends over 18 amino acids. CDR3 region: CASSIYGLAGGNTGELFF. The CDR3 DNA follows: TGTGCCAGTAGTATATACGGGCTAGCGGGAGGGAACACCGGGGAGCTGTTTTTT.

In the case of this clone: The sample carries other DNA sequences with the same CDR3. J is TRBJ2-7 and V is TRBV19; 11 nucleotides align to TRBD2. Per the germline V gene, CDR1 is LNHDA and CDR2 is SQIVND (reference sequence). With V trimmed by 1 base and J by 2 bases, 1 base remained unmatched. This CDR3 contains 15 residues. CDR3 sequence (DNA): TGTGCCAGTAGTATAGGACTAGCGGGGACCTACGAGCAGTACTTC. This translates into CASSIGLAGTYEQYF. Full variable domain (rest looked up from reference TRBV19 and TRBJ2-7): DGGITQSPKYLFRKEGQNVTLSCEQNLNHDAMYWYRQDPGQGLRLIYYSQIVNDFQKGDIAEGYSVSREKKESFPLTVTSAQKNPTAFYLCASSIGLAGTYEQYFGPGTRLTVT.

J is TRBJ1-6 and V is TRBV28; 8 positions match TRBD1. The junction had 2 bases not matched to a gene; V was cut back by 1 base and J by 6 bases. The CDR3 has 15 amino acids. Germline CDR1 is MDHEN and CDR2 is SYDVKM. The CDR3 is CASSLLDRVNSPLHF. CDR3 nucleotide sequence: TGTGCCAGCAGTTTATTGGACAGGGTTAATTCACCCCTCCACTTT.

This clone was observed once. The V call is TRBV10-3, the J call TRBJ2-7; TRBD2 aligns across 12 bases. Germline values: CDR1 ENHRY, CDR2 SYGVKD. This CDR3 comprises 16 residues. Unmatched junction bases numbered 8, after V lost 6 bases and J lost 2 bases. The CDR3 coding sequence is TGTGCCATCAGAGGGGGGGGACTAGCGGGTACCTACGAGCAGTACTTC. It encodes CAIRGGGLAGTYEQYF.

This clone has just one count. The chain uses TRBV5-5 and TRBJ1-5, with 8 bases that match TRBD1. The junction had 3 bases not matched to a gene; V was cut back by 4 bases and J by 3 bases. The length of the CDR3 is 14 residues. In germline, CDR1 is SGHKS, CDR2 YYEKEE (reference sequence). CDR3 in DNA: TGTGCCAGCAGCCCGGACAGGGTCAATCAGCCCCAGCATTTT. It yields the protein CASSPDRVNQPQHF.

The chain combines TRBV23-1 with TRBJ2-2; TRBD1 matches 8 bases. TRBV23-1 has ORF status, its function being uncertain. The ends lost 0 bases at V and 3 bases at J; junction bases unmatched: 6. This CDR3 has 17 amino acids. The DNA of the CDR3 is TGCGCCAGCAGTCAATCGATCCACAGGGGGTACACCGGGGAGCTGTTTTTT. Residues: CASSQSIHRGYTGELFF.